This TCR beta chain comes out of a study of cytomegalovirus exposure and HLA in healthy donors. Study conclusions and caveats: In vitro confirmation showed a few CMV-associated chains to be CMV antigen specific. The study put under 200 TCR beta chains on its list as cytomegalovirus-associated. TCR clusters originating in the first cohort tended to co-occur in the 120 validation repertoires, according to a later analysis.

Trimming removed 3 bases at V and 7 bases at J, with 18 bases between. The CDR3 is made up of 16 amino acids. Germline-derived CDR1 and CDR2 are MNHNS and SASEGT. While the first cohort had over 650 subjects, the donors belonged to the separate validation cohort of roughly 120 subjects. A word on this clone: Antigen specificity is unknown.

Assay: immunoSEQ multiplex PCR; the TCRdb copy retains only in-frame clones and omits some. The profile shows 170,000 or so clones, about 80% of them singletons. V is TRBV6-1 and J is TRBJ1-4; a weak D match, TRBD1 (6 bases). This clonotype originated in a young woman in good health and CMV-seropositive. Material for sequencing was PBMCs. CDR3 in DNA: TGTGCCAGCAGTGATTTCGGGGGGGAAGGGGGTGAAAAACTGTTTTTT. Its translation: CASSDFGGEGGEKLFF.